This entry is about one T cell receptor (beta chain). As yet, its antigen is unknown. Generated by immunoSEQ multiplex PCR, the TCRdb table keeps only in-frame clones and is missing some. The sample lists some 2,000,000 clones; approximately 94% were seen once. The CDR3 runs to 14 residues. The V and J ends lost 8 bases and 4 bases respectively, with 16 bases between them. Per germline, CDR1 KGHSH and CDR2 LQKENI. The record originates from a study of shared clonotypes between healthy human individuals. For the study at large: The plates for each donor numbered three CD4 naive, three CD4 memory, two CD8 naive and one CD8 memory.

Broader study findings: What naive subsets generally showed was a larger estimated richness than memory subsets showed. Even with large depth, rarefaction showed that sorted-subset sequencing was incomplete. Enrolling few donors narrowed the genetic and exposure-history diversity that was represented.

The sequencing input was naive CD4+ T cells sorted from blood. Described subset: CD45RA+ positively selected. This sequence was found in a man aged 18-30 years in good health. The V and J genes are TRBV18 and TRBJ2-3, with unresolved D. The CDR3 protein is CASQKTPGPDTQYF. The CDR3, as DNA: TGTGCCAGCCAAAAAACCCCTGGCCCAGATACGCAGTATTTT. The whole variable domain, filled in from reference TRBV18 and TRBJ2-3, reads NAGVMQNPRHLVRRRGQEARLRCSPMKGHSHVYWYRQLPEEGLKFMVYLQKENIIDESGMPKERFSAEFPKEGPSILRIQQVVRGDSAAYFCASQKTPGPDTQYFGPGTRLTVL.